This TCR beta chain appears in the sequencing data of a study of cytomegalovirus exposure and HLA in healthy donors. The PCR employed 60 Vbeta primers together with 13 Jbeta primers. The repertoire was sequenced with immunoSEQ multiplex PCR; TCRdb's copy has only in-frame clones and lacks some. This sample has 88,000 or so clones, with approximately 66% found just once. CDR1 and CDR2 (germline): MNHEY, SVGAGI. The CDR3 has 15 residues. V lost 5 bases and J lost 4; bases outside the gene matches: 6. The specimen was PBMCs. The receptor was derived from a male donor in good health and CMV-seropositive. This rearrangement joins TRBV6-5 to TRBJ1-5; 9 positions match TRBD1. DNA for the CDR3: TGTGCCAGCAGTCCAACAGGGGGCAGGAATCAGCCCCAGCATTTT. It translates to CASSPTGGRNQPQHF.